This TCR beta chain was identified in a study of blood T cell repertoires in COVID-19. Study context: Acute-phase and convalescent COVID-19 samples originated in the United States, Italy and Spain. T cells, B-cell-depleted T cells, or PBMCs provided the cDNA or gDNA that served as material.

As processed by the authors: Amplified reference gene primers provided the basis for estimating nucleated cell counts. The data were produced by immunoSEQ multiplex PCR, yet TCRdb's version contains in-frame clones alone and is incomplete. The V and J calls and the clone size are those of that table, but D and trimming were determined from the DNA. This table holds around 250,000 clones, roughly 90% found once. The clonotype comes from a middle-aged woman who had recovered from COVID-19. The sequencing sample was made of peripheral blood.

The CDR3 sequence: CASSLLGQGGNEQFF. The CDR3 coding sequence is TGCGCCAGCAGCTTGCTTGGGCAGGGGGGCAATGAGCAGTTCTTC. The chain links TRBV5-1 to TRBJ2-1; D possibly corresponds to TRBD1 (7 bases). The CDR3 is made up of 15 amino acids. CDR1 and CDR2 (germline): SGHRS, YFSETQ. V gave up 1 base and J gave up 6 bases, with 14 bases separating them. Together with reference TRBV5-1 and TRBJ2-1, the CDR3 gives the full variable domain: KAGVTQTPRYLIKTRGQQVTLSCSPISGHRSVSWYQQTPGQGLQFLFEYFSETQRNKGNFPGRFSGRQFSNSRSEMNVSTLELGDSALYLCASSLLGQGGNEQFFGPGTRLTVL.